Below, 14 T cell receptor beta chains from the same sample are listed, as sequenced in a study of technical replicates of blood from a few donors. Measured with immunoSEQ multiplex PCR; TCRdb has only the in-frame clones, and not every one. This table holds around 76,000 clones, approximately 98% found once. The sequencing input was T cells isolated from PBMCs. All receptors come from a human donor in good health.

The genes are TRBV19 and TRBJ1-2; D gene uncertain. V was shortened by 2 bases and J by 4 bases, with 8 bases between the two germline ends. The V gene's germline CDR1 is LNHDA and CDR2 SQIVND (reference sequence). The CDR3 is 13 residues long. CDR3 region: CASSIIGTYGYTF. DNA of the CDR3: TGTGCCAGTAGTATAATCGGTACCTATGGCTACACCTTC.

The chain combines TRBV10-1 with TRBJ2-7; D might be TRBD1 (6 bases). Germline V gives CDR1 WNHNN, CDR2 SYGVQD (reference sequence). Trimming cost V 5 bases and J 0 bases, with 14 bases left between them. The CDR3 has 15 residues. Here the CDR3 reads CASSKRDTDSYEQYF. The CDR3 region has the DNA TGCGCCAGCAGTAAACGGGACACCGACTCCTACGAGCAGTACTTC.

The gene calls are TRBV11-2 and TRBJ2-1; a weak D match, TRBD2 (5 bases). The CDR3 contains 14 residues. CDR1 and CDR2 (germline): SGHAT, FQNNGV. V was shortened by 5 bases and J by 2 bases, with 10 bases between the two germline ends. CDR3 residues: CASSPAGPYNEQFF. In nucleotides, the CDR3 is TGTGCCAGCAGCCCCGCGGGCCCCTACAATGAGCAGTTCTTC.

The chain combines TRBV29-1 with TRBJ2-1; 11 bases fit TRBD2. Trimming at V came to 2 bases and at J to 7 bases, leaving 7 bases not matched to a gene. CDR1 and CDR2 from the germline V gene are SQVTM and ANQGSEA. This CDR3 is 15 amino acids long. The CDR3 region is CSVEPTSGNLNEQFF. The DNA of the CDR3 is TGCAGCGTTGAACCGACTAGCGGGAACTTGAATGAGCAGTTCTTC.

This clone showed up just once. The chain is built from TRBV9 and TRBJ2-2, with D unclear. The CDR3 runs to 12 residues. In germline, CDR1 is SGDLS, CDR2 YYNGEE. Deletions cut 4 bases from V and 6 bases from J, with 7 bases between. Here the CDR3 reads CASSPSPGELFF. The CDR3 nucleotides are TGTGCCAGCAGCCCGTCTCCCGGGGAGCTGTTTTTT.

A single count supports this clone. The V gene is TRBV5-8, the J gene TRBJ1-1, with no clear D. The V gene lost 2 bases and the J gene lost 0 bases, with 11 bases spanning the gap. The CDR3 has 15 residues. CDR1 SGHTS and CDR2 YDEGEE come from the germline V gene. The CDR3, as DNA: TGTGCCAGCAGCTTACGTCAGTTGATGAACACTGAAGCTTTCTTT. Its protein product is CASSLRQLMNTEAFF. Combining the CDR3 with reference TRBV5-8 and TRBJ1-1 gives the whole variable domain EAGVTQSPTHLIKTRGQQATLRCSPISGHTSVYWYQQALGLGLQFLLWYDEGEERNRGNFPPRFSGRQFPNYSSELNVNALELEDSALYLCASSLRQLMNTEAFFGQGTRLTVV.

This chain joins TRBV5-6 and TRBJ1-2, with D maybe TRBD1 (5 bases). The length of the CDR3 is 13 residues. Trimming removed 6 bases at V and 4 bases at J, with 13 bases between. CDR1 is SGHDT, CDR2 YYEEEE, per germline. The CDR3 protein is CASTVGHSYGYTF. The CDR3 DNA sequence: TGTGCCAGCACCGTCGGACATTCCTATGGCTACACCTTC.

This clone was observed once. The CDR3 region is CASRLGTGDHVLTF. The DNA of the CDR3 is TGTGCCAGCAGACTAGGGACAGGGGATCACGTCCTGACTTTC. V usage is TRBV2 and J usage is TRBJ2-6; 10 positions agree with TRBD1. Per the germline V gene, CDR1 is SNHLY and CDR2 is FYNNEI. CDR3 length: 14 residues. Germline trimming cut 6 bases from V and 11 bases from J; bases unmatched to any gene: 7. The variable domain in full, with the rest retrieved from reference TRBV2 and TRBJ2-6, is EPEVTQTPSHQVTQMGQEVILRCVPISNHLYFYWYRQILGQKVEFLVSFYNNEISEKSEIFDDQFSVERPDGSNFTLKIRSTKLEDSAMYFCASRLGTGDHVLTFGAGSRLTVL.

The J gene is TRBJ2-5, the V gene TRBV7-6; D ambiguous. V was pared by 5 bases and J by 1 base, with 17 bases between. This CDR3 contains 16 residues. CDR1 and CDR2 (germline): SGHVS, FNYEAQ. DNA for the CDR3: TGTGCCAGCAGCACCCCCCCTGGGCAACCCCAAGAGACCCAGTACTTC. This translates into CASSTPPGQPQETQYF.

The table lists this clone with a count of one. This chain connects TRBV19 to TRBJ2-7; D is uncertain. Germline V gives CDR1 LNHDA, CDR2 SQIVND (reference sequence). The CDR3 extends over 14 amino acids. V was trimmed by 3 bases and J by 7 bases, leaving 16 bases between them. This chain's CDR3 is CASSIASFTREQYF. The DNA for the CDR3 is TGTGCCAGTAGTATCGCTTCTTTCACGAGGGAGCAGTACTTC.

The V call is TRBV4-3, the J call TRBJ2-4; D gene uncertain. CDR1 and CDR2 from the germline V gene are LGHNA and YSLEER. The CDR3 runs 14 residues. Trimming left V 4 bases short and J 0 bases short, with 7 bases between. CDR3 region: CASSPRLAKNIQYF. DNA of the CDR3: TGCGCCAGCAGCCCCCGACTAGCCAAAAACATTCAGTACTTC.

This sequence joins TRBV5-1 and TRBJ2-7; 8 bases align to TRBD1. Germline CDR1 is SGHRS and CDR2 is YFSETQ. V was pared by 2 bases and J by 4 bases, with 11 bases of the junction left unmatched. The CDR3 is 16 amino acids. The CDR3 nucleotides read TGCGCCAGCAGCTTTAATCCGGACAGGGCTAGGTACGAGCAGTACTTC. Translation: CASSFNPDRARYEQYF. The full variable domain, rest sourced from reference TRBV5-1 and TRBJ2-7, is KAGVTQTPRYLIKTRGQQVTLSCSPISGHRSVSWYQQTPGQGLQFLFEYFSETQRNKGNFPGRFSGRQFSNSRSEMNVSTLELGDSALYLCASSFNPDRARYEQYFGPGTRLTVT.

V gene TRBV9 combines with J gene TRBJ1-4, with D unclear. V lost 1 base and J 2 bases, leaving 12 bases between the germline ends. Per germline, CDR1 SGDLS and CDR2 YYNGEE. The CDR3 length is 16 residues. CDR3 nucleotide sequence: TGTGCCAGCAGCGTAAGCGGTCGCTATACTAATGAAAAACTGTTTTTT. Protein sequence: CASSVSGRYTNEKLFF.

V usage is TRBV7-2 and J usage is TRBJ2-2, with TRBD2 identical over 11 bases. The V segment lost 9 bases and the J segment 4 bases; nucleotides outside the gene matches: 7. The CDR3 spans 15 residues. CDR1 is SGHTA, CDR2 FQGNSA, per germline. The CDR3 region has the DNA TGTGCCAGTATCTACACTAGCGGGAGCACCGGGGAGCTGTTTTTT. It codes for CASIYTSGSTGELFF.